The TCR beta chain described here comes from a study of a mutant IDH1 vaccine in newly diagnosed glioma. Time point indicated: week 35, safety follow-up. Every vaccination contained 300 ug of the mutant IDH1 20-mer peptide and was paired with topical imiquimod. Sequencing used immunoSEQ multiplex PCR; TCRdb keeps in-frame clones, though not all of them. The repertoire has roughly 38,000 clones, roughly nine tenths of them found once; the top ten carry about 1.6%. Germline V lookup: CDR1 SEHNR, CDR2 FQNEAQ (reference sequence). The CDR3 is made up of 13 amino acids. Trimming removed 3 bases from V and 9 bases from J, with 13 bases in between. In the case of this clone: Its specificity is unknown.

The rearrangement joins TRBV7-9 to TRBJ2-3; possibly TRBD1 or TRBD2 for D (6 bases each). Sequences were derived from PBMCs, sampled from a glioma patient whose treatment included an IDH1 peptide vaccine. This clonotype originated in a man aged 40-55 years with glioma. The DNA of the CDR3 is TGTGCCAGCAGCTTCCCAGGGGCGGGGACGCAGTATTTT. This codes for CASSFPGAGTQYF.